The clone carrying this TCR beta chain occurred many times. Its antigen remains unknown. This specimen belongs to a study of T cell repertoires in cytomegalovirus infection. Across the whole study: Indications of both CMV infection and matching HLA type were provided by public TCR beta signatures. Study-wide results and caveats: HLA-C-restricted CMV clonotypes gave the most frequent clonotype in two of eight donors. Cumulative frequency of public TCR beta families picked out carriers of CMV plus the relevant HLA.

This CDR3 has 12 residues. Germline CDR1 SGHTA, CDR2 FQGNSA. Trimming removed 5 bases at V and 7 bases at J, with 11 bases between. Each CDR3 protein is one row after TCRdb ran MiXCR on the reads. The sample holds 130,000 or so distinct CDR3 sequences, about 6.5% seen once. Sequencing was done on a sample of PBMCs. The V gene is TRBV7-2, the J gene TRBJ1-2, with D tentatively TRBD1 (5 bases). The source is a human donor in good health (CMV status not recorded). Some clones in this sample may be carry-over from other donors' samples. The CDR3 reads CASSPRRGGYTF. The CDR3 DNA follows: TGTGCCAGCAGCCCCCGAAGGGGTGGCTACACCTTC.